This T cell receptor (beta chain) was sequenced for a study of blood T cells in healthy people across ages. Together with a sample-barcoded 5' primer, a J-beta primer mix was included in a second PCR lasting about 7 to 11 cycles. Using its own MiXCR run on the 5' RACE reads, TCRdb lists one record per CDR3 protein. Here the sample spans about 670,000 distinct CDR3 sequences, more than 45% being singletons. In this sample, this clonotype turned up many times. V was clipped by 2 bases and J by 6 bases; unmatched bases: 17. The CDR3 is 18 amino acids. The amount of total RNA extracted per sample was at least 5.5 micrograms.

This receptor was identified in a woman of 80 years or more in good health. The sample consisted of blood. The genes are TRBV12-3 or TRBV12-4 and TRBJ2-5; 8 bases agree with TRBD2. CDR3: CASSLRFTSGGFLQTQYF. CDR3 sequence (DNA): TGTGCCAGCAGTTTACGGTTCACTAGCGGCGGATTTCTTCAGACCCAGTACTTC.